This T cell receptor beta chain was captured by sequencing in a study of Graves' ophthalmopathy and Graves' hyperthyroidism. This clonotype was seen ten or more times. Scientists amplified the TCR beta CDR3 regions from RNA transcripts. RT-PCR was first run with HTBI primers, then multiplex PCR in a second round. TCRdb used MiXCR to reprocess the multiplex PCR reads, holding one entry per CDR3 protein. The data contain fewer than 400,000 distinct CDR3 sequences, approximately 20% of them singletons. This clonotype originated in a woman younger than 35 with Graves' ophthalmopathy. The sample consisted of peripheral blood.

CDR3 coding DNA: TGTGCCAGCAGTTTAAGCGGGGGGTTTCAGCCCCAGCATTTT. Its translation: CASSLSGGFQPQHF. This chain joins TRBV28 and TRBJ1-5, with D possibly TRBD1 on 5 matching bases. Germline-derived CDR1 and CDR2 are MDHEN and SYDVKM. Trimming left V 2 bases short and J 6 bases short, with 11 bases between. The CDR3 sequence is 14 residues long.